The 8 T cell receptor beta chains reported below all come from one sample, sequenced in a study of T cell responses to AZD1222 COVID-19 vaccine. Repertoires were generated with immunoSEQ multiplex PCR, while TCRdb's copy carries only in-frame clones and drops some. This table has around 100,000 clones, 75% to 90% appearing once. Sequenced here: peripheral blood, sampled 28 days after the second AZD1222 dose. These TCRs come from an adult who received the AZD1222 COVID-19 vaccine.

The CDR3 DNA sequence: TGTGCCAGCAGCGCCTCCTTGCTAGCGGGGGGGCGTGATACGCAGTATTTT. Encoded protein: CASSASLLAGGRDTQYF. The rearrangement joins TRBV9 to TRBJ2-3; TRBD2 matches at 12 bases. This CDR3 comprises 17 residues. V lost 3 bases and J lost 6; bases outside the gene matches: 11. Germline V gene data show CDR1 as SGDLS and CDR2 as YYNGEE.

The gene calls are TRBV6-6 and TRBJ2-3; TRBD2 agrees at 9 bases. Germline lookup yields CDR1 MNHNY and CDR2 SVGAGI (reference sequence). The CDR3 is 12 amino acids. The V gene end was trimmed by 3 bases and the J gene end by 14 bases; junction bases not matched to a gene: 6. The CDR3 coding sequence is TGTGCCAGCAGTTATGAGCGGGGGGACATGTATTTT. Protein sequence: CASSYERGDMYF.

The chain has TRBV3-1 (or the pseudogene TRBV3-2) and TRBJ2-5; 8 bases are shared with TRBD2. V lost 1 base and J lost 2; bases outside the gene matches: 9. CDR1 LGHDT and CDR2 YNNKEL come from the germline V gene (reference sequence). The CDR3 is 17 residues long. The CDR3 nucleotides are TGTGCCAGCAGCCAAGTGGTGGCTAGCGGGTTTCAAGAGACCCAGTACTTC. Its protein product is CASSQVVASGFQETQYF.

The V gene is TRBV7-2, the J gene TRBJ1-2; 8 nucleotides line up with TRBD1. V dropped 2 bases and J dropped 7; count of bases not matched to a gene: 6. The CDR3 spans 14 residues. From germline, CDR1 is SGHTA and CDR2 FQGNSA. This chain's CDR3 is CASSLPQGAIGYTF. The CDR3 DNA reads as TGTGCCAGCAGCTTACCCCAGGGGGCAATTGGCTACACCTTC.

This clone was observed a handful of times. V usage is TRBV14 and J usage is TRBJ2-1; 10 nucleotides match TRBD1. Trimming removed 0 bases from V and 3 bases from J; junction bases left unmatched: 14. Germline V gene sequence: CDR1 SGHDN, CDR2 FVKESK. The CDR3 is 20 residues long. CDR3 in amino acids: CASSQERRMTRDRGYNEQFF. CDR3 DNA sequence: TGTGCCAGCAGCCAAGAAAGGAGGATGACGCGGGACAGGGGCTACAATGAGCAGTTCTTC.

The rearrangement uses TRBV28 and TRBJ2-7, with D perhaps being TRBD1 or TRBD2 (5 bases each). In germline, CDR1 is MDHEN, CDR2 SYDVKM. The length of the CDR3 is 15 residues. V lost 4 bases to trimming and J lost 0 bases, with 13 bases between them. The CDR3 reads CASSSLPGSSYEQYF. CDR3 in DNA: TGTGCCAGCAGTTCCCTCCCAGGGAGCTCCTACGAGCAGTACTTC. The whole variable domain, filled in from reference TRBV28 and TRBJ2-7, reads DVKVTQSSRYLVKRTGEKVFLECVQDMDHENMFWYRQDPGLGLRLIYFSYDVKMKEKGDIPEGYSVSREKKERFSLILESASTNQTSMYLCASSSLPGSSYEQYFGPGTRLTVT.

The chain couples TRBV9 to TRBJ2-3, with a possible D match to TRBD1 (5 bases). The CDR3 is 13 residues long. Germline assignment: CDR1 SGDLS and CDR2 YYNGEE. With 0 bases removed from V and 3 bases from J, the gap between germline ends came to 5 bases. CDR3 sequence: CASSVEGTDTQYF. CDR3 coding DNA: TGTGCCAGCAGCGTAGAGGGGACAGATACGCAGTATTTT.

In DNA, the CDR3 is TGTGCCAGCAGCCGCGGACAGACCTACGAGCAGTACTTC. This encodes CASSRGQTYEQYF. This chain links TRBV7-9 with TRBJ2-7; tentatively, D is TRBD1 (6 bases). The CDR3 length is 13 residues. Trimming removed 5 bases from V and 2 bases from J, with 10 bases in between. Germline assignment: CDR1 SEHNR and CDR2 FQNEAQ (reference sequence).